This T cell receptor (beta chain) came from a study of blood T cell repertoires in COVID-19. Study in general: PBMCs, B-cell-depleted T cells, or T cells provided the cDNA or gDNA that made up the material.

In the original analysis: Quantification of nucleated cells was approximated via reference gene primer amplification. The table came from immunoSEQ multiplex PCR; TCRdb's copy has only in-frame clones and leaves some out. V, J and clone size are those of that table, while D and trimming were read from the DNA. The profile shows roughly 43,000 clones, 87% of them singletons. The V segment lost 4 bases and the J segment 2 bases; nucleotides outside the gene matches: 6. This CDR3 comprises 15 residues. Germline lookup yields CDR1 SGHRS and CDR2 YFSETQ. This clone has just a few counts. The sequence was collected from a human donor in a cohort sampled during active COVID-19. The sequenced sample was peripheral blood. The V gene is TRBV5-1, the J gene TRBJ1-2, with 9 nucleotides matching TRBD1. The CDR3 protein is CASSQGQGKNYGYTF. In nucleotides, the CDR3 is TGCGCCAGCAGCCAGGGACAGGGAAAAAACTATGGCTACACCTTC.